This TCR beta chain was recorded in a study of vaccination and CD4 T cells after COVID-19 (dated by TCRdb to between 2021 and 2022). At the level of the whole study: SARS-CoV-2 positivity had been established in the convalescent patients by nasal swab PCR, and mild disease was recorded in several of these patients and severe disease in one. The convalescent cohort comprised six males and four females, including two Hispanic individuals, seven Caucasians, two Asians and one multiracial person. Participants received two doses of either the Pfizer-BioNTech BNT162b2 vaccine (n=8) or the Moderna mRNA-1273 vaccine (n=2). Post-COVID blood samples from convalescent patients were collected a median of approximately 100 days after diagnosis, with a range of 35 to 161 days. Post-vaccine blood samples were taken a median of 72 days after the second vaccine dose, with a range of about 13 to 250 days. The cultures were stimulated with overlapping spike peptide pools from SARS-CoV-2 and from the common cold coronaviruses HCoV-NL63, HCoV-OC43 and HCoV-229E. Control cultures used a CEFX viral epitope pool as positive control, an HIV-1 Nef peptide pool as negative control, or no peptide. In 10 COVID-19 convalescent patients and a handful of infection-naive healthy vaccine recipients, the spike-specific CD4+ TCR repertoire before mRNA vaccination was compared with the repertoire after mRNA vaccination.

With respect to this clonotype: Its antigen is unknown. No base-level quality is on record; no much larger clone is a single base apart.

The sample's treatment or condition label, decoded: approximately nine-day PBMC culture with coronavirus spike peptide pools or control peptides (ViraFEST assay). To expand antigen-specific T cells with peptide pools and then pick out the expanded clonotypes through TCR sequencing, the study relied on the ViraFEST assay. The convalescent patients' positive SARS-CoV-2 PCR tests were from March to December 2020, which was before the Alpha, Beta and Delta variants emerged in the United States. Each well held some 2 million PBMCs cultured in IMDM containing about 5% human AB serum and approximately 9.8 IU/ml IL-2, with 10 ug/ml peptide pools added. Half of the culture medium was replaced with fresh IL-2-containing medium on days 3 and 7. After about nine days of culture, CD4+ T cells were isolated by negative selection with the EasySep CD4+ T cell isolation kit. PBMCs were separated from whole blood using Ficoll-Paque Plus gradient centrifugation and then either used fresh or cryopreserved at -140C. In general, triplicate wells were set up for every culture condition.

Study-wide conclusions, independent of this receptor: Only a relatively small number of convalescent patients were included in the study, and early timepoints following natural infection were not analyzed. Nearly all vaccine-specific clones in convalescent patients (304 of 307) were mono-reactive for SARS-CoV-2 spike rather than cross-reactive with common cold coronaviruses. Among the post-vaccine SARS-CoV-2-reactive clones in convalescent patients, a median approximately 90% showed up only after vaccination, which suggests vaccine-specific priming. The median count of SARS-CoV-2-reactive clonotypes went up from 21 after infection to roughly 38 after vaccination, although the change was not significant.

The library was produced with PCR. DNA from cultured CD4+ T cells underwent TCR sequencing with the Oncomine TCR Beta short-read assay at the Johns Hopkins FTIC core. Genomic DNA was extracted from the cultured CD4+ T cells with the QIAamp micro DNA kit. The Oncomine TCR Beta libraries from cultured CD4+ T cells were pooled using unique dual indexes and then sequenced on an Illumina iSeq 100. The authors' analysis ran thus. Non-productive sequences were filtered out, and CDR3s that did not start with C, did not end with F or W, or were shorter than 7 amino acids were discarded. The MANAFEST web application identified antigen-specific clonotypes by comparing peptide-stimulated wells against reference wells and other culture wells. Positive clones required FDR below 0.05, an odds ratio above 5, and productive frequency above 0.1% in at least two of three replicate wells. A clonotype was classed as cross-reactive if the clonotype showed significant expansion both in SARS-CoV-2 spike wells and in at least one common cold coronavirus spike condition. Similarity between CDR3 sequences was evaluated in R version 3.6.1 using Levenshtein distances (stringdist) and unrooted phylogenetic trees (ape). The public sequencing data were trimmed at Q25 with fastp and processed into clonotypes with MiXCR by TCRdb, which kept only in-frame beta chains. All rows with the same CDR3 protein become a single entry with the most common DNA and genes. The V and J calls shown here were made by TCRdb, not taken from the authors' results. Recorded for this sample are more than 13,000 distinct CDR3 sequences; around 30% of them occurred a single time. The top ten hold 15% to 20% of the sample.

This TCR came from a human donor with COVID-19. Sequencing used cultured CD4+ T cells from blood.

The CDR3 corresponds to CASSSDRNYGYTF. The DNA sequence is TGTGCCAGCAGTTCCGACAGGAACTATGGCTACACCTTC. The rearranged segments are TRBV6-4 and TRBJ1-2, and TRBD1 may be the D gene, going by 6 matching bases. The CDR3 numbers 13 residues from cysteine through phenylalanine. CDR3 DNA only is kept here, 39 bases in frame from base 1. Deletion took 5 bases off V and 2 bases off J, with a span of 9 bases between the germline ends. CDR1 and CDR2 are drawn from the germline V gene: MRHNA, SNTAGT.